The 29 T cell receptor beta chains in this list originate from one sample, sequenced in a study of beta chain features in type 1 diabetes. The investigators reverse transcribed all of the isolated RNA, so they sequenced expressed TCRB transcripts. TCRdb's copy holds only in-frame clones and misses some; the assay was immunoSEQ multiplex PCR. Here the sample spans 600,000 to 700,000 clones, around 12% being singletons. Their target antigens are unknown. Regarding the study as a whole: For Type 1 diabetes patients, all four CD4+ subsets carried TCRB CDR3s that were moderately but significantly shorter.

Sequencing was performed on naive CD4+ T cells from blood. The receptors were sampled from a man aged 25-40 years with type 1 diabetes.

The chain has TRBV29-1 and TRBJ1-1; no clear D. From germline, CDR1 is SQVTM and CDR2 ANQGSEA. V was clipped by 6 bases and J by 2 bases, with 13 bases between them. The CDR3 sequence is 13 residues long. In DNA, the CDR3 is TGCAGCGTCGAGGAGAACCTCAACACTGAAGCTTTCTTT. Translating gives CSVEENLNTEAFF.

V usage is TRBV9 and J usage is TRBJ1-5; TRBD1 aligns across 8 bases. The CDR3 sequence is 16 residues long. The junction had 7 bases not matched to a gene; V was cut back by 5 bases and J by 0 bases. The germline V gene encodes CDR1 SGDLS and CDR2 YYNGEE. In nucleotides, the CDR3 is TGTGCCAGCAGTTTGAGAGGACAGGGTAGCAATCAGCCCCAGCATTTT. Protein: CASSLRGQGSNQPQHF.

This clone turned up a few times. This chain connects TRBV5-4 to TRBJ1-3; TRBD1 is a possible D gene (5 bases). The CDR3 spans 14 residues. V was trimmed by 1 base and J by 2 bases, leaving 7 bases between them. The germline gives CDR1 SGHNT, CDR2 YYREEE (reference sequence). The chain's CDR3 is CASSLLGAGNTIYF. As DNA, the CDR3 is TGTGCCAGCAGCTTGCTAGGGGCTGGAAACACCATATATTTT.

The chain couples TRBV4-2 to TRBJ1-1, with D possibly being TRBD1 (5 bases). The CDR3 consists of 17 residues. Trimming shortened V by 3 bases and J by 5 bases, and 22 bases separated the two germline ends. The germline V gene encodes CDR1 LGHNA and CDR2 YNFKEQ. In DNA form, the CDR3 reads TGTGCCAGCAGCCATCCCATTGAGAAGGGGCGTCGGACTGAAGCTTTCTTT. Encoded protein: CASSHPIEKGRRTEAFF.

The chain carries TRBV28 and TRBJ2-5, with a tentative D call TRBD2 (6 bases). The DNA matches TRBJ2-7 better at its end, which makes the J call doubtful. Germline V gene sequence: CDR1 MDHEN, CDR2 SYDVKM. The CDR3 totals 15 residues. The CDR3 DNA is TGTGCCAGCAGTTTACCTCCCGGGACTTCTTTCGAGCAGTACTTC. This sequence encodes CASSLPPGTSFEQYF.

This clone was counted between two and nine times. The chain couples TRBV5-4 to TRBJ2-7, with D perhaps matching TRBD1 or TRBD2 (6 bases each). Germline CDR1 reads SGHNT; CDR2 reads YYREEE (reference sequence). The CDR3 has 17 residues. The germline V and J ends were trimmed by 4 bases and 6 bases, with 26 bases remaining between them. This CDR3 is CASSRGGALQGSREQYF. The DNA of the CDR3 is TGTGCCAGCAGCCGGGGCGGGGCCTTACAGGGTTCCCGCGAGCAGTACTTC.

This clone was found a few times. The CDR3 coding sequence is TGTGCCATCAAAACAGGCAGCTCTGGAAACACCATATATTTT. Translated: CAIKTGSSGNTIYF. The chain couples TRBV10-3 to TRBJ1-3; a weak D match, TRBD1 (5 bases). Per germline, CDR1 ENHRY and CDR2 SYGVKD. V lost 7 bases and J lost 0, with 10 bases in between. The CDR3 has 14 amino acids.

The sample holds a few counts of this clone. As DNA, the CDR3 is TGTGCCAGCAGTAAACCTGCAACTAATGAAAAACTGTTTTTT. It encodes CASSKPATNEKLFF. This sequence joins TRBV6-5 and TRBJ1-4, with D unresolved. The CDR3 covers 14 residues. Germline CDR1 reads MNHEY; CDR2 reads SVGAGI. The V end was cut by 5 bases, the J end by 0 bases, with 7 bases between.

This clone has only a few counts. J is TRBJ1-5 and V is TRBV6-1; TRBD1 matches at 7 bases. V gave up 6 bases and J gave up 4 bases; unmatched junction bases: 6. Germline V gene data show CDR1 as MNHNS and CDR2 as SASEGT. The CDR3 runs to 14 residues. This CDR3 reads CASSISTGNQPQHF. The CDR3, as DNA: TGTGCCAGCAGCATATCGACAGGGAATCAGCCCCAGCATTTT.

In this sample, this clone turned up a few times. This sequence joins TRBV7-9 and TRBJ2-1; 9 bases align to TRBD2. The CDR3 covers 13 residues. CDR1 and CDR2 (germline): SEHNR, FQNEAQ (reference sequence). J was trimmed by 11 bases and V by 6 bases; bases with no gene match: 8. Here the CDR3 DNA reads TGTGCCAGCAGTCGGACTAGCGACCTTAAGCAGTTCTTC. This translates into CASSRTSDLKQFF.

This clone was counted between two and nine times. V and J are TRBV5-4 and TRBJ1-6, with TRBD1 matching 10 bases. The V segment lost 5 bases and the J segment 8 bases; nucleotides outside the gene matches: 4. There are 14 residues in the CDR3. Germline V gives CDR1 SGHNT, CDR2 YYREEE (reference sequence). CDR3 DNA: TGTGCCAGCAGTTGGGACAGGGGAGATTCACCCCTCCACTTT. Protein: CASSWDRGDSPLHF.

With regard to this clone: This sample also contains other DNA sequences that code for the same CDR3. The CDR3: CASSLGQGSYEQYF. CDR3 nucleotides: TGCGCCAGCAGCTTGGGACAGGGCTCCTACGAGCAGTACTTC. This chain links TRBV5-1 with TRBJ2-7; 7 nucleotides match TRBD1. This CDR3 comprises 14 residues. The V gene's germline CDR1 is SGHRS and CDR2 YFSETQ. Trimming cost V 0 bases and J 0 bases; bases outside gene matches: 0. The full variable domain, completed using reference TRBV5-1 and TRBJ2-7, is KAGVTQTPRYLIKTRGQQVTLSCSPISGHRSVSWYQQTPGQGLQFLFEYFSETQRNKGNFPGRFSGRQFSNSRSEMNVSTLELGDSALYLCASSLGQGSYEQYFGPGTRLTVT.

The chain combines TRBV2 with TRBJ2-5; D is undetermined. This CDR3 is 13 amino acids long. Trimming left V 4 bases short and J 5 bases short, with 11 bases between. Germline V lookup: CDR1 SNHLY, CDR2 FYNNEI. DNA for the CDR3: TGTGCCAGCAGTGCCCGAAAGTCGGAGACCCAGTACTTC. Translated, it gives CASSARKSETQYF. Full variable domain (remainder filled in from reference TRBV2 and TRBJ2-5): EPEVTQTPSHQVTQMGQEVILRCVPISNHLYFYWYRQILGQKVEFLVSFYNNEISEKSEIFDDQFSVERPDGSNFTLKIRSTKLEDSAMYFCASSARKSETQYFGPGTRLLVL.

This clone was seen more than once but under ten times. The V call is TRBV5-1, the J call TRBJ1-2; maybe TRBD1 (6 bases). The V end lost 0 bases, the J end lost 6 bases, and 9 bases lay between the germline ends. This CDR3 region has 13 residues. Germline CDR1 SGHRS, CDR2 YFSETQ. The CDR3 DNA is TGCGCCAGCAGCTTGGCAGGGGAGAATGGCTACACCTTC. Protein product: CASSLAGENGYTF.

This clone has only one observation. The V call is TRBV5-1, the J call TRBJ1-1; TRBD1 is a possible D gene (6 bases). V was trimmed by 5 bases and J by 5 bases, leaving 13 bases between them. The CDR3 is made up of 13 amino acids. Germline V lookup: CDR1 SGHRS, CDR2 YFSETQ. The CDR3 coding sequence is TGCGCCAGCAGTTCTAACAGGGAAACTGAAGCTTTCTTT. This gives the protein CASSSNRETEAFF.

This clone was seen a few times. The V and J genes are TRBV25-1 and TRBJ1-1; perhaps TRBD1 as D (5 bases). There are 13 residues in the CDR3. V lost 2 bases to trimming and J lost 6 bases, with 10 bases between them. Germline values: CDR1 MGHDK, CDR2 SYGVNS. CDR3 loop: CASSEPGRPEAFF. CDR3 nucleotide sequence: TGTGCCAGCAGTGAACCGGGACGACCTGAAGCTTTCTTT.

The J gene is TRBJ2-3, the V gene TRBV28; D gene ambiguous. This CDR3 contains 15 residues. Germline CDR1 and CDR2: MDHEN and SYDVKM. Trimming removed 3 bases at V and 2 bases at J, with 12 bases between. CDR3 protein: CASSFVSSPTDTQYF. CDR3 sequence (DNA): TGTGCCAGCAGTTTCGTCAGCTCCCCCACAGATACGCAGTATTTT.

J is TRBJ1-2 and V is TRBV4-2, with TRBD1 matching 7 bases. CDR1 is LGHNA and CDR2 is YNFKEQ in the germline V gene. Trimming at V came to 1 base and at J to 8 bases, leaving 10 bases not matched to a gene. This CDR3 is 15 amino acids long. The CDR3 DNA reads TGTGCCAGCAGCCAAGCCCGACAGGGCTCGGGAGGCTACACCTTC. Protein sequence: CASSQARQGSGGYTF.

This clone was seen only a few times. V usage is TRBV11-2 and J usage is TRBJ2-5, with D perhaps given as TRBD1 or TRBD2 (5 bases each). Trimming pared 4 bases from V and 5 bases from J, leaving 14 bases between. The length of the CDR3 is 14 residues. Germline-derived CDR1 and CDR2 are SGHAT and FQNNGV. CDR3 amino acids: CASSWAGGEETQYF. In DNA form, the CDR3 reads TGTGCCAGCAGCTGGGCTGGGGGTGAGGAGACCCAGTACTTC.

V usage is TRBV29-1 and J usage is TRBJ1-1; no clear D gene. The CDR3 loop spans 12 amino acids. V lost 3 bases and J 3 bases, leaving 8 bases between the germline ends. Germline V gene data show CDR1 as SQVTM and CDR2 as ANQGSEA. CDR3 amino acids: CSVDMGDTEAFF. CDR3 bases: TGCAGCGTTGATATGGGAGACACTGAAGCTTTCTTT.

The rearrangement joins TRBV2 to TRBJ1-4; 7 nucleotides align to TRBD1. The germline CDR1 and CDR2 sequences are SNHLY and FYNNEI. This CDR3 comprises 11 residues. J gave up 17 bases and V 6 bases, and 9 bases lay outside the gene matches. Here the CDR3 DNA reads TGTGCCAGCAGAGGGGACAGAAGCTCCTTTTTT. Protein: CASRGDRSSFF. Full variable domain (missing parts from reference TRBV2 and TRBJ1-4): EPEVTQTPSHQVTQMGQEVILRCVPISNHLYFYWYRQILGQKVEFLVSFYNNEISEKSEIFDDQFSVERPDGSNFTLKIRSTKLEDSAMYFCASRGDRSSFFGSGTQLSVL.

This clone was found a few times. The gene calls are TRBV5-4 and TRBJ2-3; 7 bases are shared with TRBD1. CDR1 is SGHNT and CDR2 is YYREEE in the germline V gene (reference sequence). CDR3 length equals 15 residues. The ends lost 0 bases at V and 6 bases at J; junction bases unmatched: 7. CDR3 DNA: TGTGCCAGCAGCTTGGGGGGACAGCTGGCCGATACGCAGTATTTT. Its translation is CASSLGGQLADTQYF.

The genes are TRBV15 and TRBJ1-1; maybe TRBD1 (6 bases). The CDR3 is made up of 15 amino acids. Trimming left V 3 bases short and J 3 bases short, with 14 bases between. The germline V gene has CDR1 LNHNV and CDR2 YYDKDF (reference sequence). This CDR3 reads CATSRMGGGDTEAFF. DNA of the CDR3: TGTGCCACCAGCAGGATGGGAGGGGGGGACACTGAAGCTTTCTTT.

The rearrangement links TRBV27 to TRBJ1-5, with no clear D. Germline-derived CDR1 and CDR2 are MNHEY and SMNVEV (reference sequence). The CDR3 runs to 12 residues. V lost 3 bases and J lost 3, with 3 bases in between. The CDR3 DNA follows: TGTGCCAGCAGTTTCTCCAATCAGCCCCAGCATTTT. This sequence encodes CASSFSNQPQHF.

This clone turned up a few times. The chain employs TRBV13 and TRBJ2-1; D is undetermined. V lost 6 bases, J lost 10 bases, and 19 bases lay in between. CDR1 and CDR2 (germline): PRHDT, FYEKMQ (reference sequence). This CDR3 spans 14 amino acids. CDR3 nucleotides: TGTGCCAGCAGTTATATAGGGCGAATAGGCGAGCAGTTCTTC. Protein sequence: CASSYIGRIGEQFF.

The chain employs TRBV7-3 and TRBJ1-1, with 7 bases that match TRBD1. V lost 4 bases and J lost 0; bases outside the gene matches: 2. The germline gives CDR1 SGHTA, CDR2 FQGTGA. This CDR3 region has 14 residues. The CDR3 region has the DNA TGTGCCAGCAGCTCGGGACAGCTGAACACTGAAGCTTTCTTT. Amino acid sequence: CASSSGQLNTEAFF.

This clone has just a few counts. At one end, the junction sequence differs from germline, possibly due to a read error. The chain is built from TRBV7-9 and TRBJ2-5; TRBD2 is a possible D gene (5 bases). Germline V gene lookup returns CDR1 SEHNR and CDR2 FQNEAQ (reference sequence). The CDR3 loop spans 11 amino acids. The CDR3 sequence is CASSLGSGWNF. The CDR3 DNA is TGTGCCAGCAGCTTAGGTTCGGGGTGGAACTTC.

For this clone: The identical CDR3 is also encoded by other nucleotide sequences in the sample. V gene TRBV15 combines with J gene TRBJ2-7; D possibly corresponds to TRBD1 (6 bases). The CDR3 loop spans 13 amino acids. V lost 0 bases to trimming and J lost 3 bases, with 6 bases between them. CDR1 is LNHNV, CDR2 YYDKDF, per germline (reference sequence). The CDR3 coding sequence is TGTGCCACCAGCAGAGACAGGGGCTACGAGCAGTACTTC. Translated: CATSRDRGYEQYF.

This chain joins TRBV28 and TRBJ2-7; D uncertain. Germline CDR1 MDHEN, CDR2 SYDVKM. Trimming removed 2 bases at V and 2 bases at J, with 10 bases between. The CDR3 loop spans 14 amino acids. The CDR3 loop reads CASSLVQATYEQYF. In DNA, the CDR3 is TGTGCCAGCAGTTTAGTTCAGGCAACCTACGAGCAGTACTTC.